This T cell receptor (beta chain) was found in a study of blood T cell repertoires in COVID-19. The overall study: COVID-19 samples, acute and convalescent, were from the United States, Italy and Spain.

Authors' analysis steps: Reference gene primer amplification gave estimated nucleated cell counts. Clones were read by immunoSEQ multiplex PCR, and TCRdb kept only the in-frame ones, dropping some. Clone size and V and J calls were adopted from that table, with D and trimming inferred from the DNA. The sample lists some 350,000 clones; approximately 89% were seen once. Residents of around 24 US areas, aged 18 to 89 years, made up the participants. Participants' own reports of clinical history determined their cohort assignment. Between the trimmed V and J ends, which lost 5 bases and 5 bases, there was a span of 18 bases. The CDR3 has 15 amino acids. The germline V gene has CDR1 MNHEY and CDR2 SMNVEV (reference sequence).

Sequenced: PBMCs or T cells enriched from blood (not recorded which). The receptor comes from a woman in her twenties or thirties who had recovered from COVID-19. The chain employs TRBV27 and TRBJ1-2, with a possible D match to TRBD1 (6 bases). This chain's CDR3 is CASSPRTGSPYGYTF. In nucleotides, the CDR3 is TGTGCCAGCAGTCCCCGTACAGGGTCCCCATATGGCTACACCTTC.